This is a list of T cell receptor beta chains from one sample in a study of T-cell reconstitution after alpha-beta-depleted transplantation in children. TCRdb independently ran MiXCR on the PCR reads; one entry per CDR3 protein. The sample carries hundreds of thousands of distinct CDR3 sequences, approximately 10% recorded once. Sequenced here: peripheral blood, sampled 180 days after TCRalphabeta/CD19-depleted stem cell transplant. All receptors come from a male patient aged 2-9 years who had a stem cell transplant for chronic granulomatous disease, so the T cells may come from the graft donor. The CDR3 runs from the conserved cysteine through the conserved F or W. The order of the fields is CDR3 length, J gene, V gene, D gene, clone size, CDR3 protein, CDR3 DNA. The D gene is left open where the match is weak. Only some rows state a clone size, as once, few, many or a class for expanded clones.

>16|TRBJ2-1|TRBV7-6|-|many
CASSLARRPGGNEQFF
TGTGCCAGCAGCTTAGCGAGAAGGCCGGGTGGGAATGAGCAGTTCTTC
>17|TRBJ2-2|TRBV15|-|many
CATSRDLPNRDTGELFF
TGTGCCACCAGCAGAGATCTGCCAAACAGGGACACCGGGGAGCTGTTTTTT
>15|TRBJ2-5|TRBV7-6|TRBD2|many
CASSTSGRAGETQYF
TGTGCCAGCAGCACTAGCGGGAGGGCCGGTGAGACCCAGTACTTC
>14|TRBJ2-1|TRBV7-6|TRBD2|many
CASSLDTGGSEQFF
TGTGCCAGCAGCTTAGACACGGGAGGAAGTGAGCAGTTCTTC
>14|TRBJ2-3|TRBV12-3/TRBV12-4|-|many
CASSFGLDGDTQYF
TGTGCCAGCAGTTTTGGGCTCGACGGGGATACGCAGTATTTT
>17|TRBJ2-1|TRBV4-1|TRBD2|many
CASSQSQWEGSYNEQFF
TGCGCCAGCAGCCAGTCCCAATGGGAGGGCTCCTACAATGAGCAGTTCTTC
>12|TRBJ2-1|TRBV28|-|many
CASSLMDNEQFF
TGTGCCAGCAGTTTAATGGACAATGAGCAGTTCTTC
>15|TRBJ2-1|TRBV30|TRBD2|few
CAWSVGLAGGNEQFF
TGTGCCTGGAGTGTAGGACTAGCGGGTGGCAATGAGCAGTTCTTC
>12|TRBJ2-3|TRBV28|-|many
CASTSTPDTQYF
TGTGCCAGCACCTCAACCCCAGATACGCAGTATTTT
>13|TRBJ1-1|TRBV10-3|-|-
CAISSNRATEAFF
TGTGCCATCAGTTCGAACAGGGCCACTGAAGCTTTCTTT
>13|TRBJ2-7|TRBV20-1|TRBD2|many
CSATTSGFYEQYF
TGCAGTGCTACGACTAGCGGGTTTTACGAGCAGTACTTC
>16|TRBJ2-2|TRBV12-3/TRBV12-4|TRBD2|few
CASSLFLREGTGELFF
TGTGCCAGCAGTTTATTTTTGCGGGAGGGCACCGGGGAGCTGTTTTTT
>14|TRBJ2-7|TRBV12-3/TRBV12-4|TRBD2|many
CASSSGTRSYEQYF
TGTGCCAGCAGTTCCGGGACTAGAAGCTACGAGCAGTACTTC
>13|TRBJ2-7|TRBV12-3/TRBV12-4|-|many
CASSGQSSYEQYF
TGTGCCAGCAGCGGACAGTCCTCCTACGAGCAGTACTTC
>17|TRBJ2-1|TRBV28|TRBD1|many
CASSPDRGRVKRNEQFF
TGTGCCAGCAGCCCTGACAGGGGGCGAGTGAAGAGGAATGAGCAGTTCTTC
>17|TRBJ2-6|TRBV25-1|TRBD1|-
CASSESRGPSGANVLTF
TGTGCCAGCAGTGAATCCAGGGGGCCCTCTGGGGCCAACGTCCTGACTTTC
>16|TRBJ2-1|TRBV12-3/TRBV12-4|TRBD1|many
CASRLTGTGSYNEQFF
TGTGCCAGCAGACTCACCGGGACAGGCTCCTACAATGAGCAGTTCTTC
>15|TRBJ2-3|TRBV9|-|many
CASSVDMSRGDTQYF
TGTGCCAGCAGCGTAGATATGAGTCGAGGAGATACGCAGTATTTT
>18|TRBJ2-3|TRBV7-6|TRBD2|many
CASSRTSGGARSTDTQYF
TGTGCCAGCAGTCGGACTAGCGGGGGGGCAAGGAGCACAGATACGCAGTATTTT
>16|TRBJ2-1|TRBV7-3|-|many
CASSATGEGHNNEQFF
TGTGCCAGCAGCGCCACAGGAGAGGGGCACAACAATGAGCAGTTCTTC
>15|TRBJ2-7|TRBV19|TRBD1|many
CASRPGPQGAYEQYF
TGTGCCAGTAGACCGGGACCTCAGGGGGCCTACGAGCAGTACTTC
>12|TRBJ2-2|TRBV29-1|-|many
CSVWREFGELFF
TGCAGCGTTTGGAGGGAGTTCGGGGAGCTGTTTTTT
>16|TRBJ1-6|TRBV7-3|TRBD1|many
CASSVTGTGYNSPLHF
TGTGCCAGCAGCGTAACCGGGACAGGGTATAATTCACCCCTCCACTTT
>14|TRBJ2-3|TRBV4-3|-|many
CASSPRSQPDTQYF
TGCGCCAGCAGCCCTAGATCCCAGCCAGATACGCAGTATTTT